What follows are 26 T cell receptor beta chains derived from one specimen sequenced in a study of OX40 agonist ivuxolimab in advanced cancers. Here immunoSEQ multiplex PCR was the method, and the copy in TCRdb shows in-frame clones only, minus some. The data contain about 66,000 clones, 85% to 90% of them singletons. The sequencing here drew on CD4+ or CD8+ T cells sorted from blood, taken in a trial of the OX40 agonist ivuxolimab. The receptors stem from an adult with an advanced solid tumor such as melanoma, head and neck, liver or kidney cancer.

The chain combines TRBV6-6 with TRBJ2-1, with D perhaps matching TRBD1 (5 bases). Germline V gene sequence: CDR1 MNHNY, CDR2 SVGAGI (reference sequence). The CDR3 totals 13 residues. V was trimmed by 4 bases and J by 4 bases, leaving 8 bases between them. In nucleotides, the CDR3 is TGTGCCAGCAGTTCGGACATATACAATGAGCAGTTCTTC. This translates into CASSSDIYNEQFF.

The CDR3 here is CASSLAGAGANTEAFF. The CDR3 coding sequence is TGTGCCAGCAGCTTAGCGGGCGCAGGGGCGAACACTGAAGCTTTCTTT. The rearrangement uses TRBV7-2 and TRBJ1-1, with a weak D call TRBD1 (6 bases). CDR1 and CDR2 from the germline V gene are SGHTA and FQGNSA. Deletions cut 0 bases from V and 1 base from J, with 12 bases between. The CDR3 length is 16 residues.

This chain joins TRBV5-8 and TRBJ2-1; D gene unclear. V shed 2 bases and J shed 9 bases, with 9 bases lying between them. CDR3 length: 12 amino acids. Looked up from germline, CDR1 is SGHTS and CDR2 is YDEGEE. The DNA for the CDR3 is TGTGCCAGCAGCTTCCGCCAGCTTGAGCAGTTCTTC. Protein: CASSFRQLEQFF.

The chain links TRBV28 to TRBJ2-7; 7 positions agree with TRBD1. Trimming took 5 bases from V and 1 from J; bases not matched to a gene: 2. Germline-derived CDR1 and CDR2 are MDHEN and SYDVKM. This CDR3 contains 13 residues. CDR3: CASSGDSSYEQYF. Written as DNA, the CDR3 is TGTGCCAGCAGTGGGGACAGTTCCTACGAGCAGTACTTC.

The CDR3 region has the DNA TGTGCCAGCAGTTACGGGGGGGTAGAGACCCAGTACTTC. It yields the protein CASSYGGVETQYF. J is TRBJ2-5 and V is TRBV6-5; 7 bases align to TRBD2. The CDR3 is 13 amino acids. CDR1 is MNHEY and CDR2 is SVGAGI in the germline V gene. The J segment lost 4 bases and the V segment lost 2 bases, leaving 1 base of the junction unmatched.

This clone has only a few counts. The rearrangement uses TRBV19 and TRBJ1-5, with D perhaps matching TRBD1 (5 bases). V lost 3 bases and J lost 7, with 10 bases in between. CDR1 is LNHDA, CDR2 SQIVND, per germline (reference sequence). The CDR3 runs to 13 residues. The CDR3 region is CASSISGPQPQHF. The CDR3, as DNA: TGTGCCAGTAGTATCTCAGGGCCCCAGCCCCAGCATTTT.

The J gene is TRBJ1-2, the V gene TRBV5-1; 7 bases match TRBD1. In germline, CDR1 is SGHRS, CDR2 YFSETQ. The length of the CDR3 is 16 residues. Germline trimming cut 4 bases from V and 7 bases from J; bases unmatched to any gene: 16. The CDR3 loop reads CASSMTIQHRGAGYTF. The CDR3 DNA reads TGCGCCAGCAGCATGACAATCCAACACAGGGGCGCTGGCTACACCTTC.

The chain has TRBV7-9 and TRBJ2-2; D call uncertain. Germline V gene sequence: CDR1 SEHNR, CDR2 FQNEAQ (reference sequence). Trimming took off 3 bases at V and 1 base at J, with 9 bases between the two ends. The CDR3 runs 15 residues. This chain's CDR3 is CASSFTPVNTGELFF. In DNA, the CDR3 is TGTGCCAGCAGCTTCACCCCCGTGAACACCGGGGAGCTGTTTTTT.

V is TRBV9 and J is TRBJ2-3; D is unclear. The CDR3 spans 14 residues. Deletions cut 1 base from V and 6 bases from J, with 12 bases between. CDR1 is SGDLS and CDR2 is YYNGEE in the germline V gene. DNA of the CDR3: TGTGCCAGCAGCGTAATGGTAACCCCCGATACGCAGTATTTT. Translating it yields CASSVMVTPDTQYF.

The chain combines TRBV19 with TRBJ2-1; the D is unclear. CDR1 and CDR2 (germline): LNHDA, SQIVND (reference sequence). Trimming shortened V by 5 bases and J by 6 bases, and 8 bases separated the two germline ends. CDR3 length: 12 residues. CDR3 loop: CASSELINEQFF. As DNA, the CDR3 is TGTGCCAGTAGTGAATTGATCAATGAGCAGTTCTTC.

This clone was recorded only once. This chain joins TRBV6-5 and TRBJ1-2; TRBD1 matches at 8 bases. Germline V gene lookup returns CDR1 MNHEY and CDR2 SVGAGI. V shed 2 bases and J 7 bases; nucleotides not matched to a gene: 9. This CDR3 region has 15 residues. The CDR3 DNA sequence: TGTGCCAGCAGTTACGGGGACAGGCTTCGGGGTGGCTACACCTTC. Its protein product is CASSYGDRLRGGYTF.

The chain joins TRBV6-5 to TRBJ2-5; D not certain. Per the germline V gene, CDR1 is MNHEY and CDR2 is SVGAGI. There are 14 residues in the CDR3. Trimming stripped 3 bases from V and 2 bases from J, with 10 bases between. The CDR3 sequence: CASSYGDRQETQYF. For the CDR3, the DNA is TGTGCCAGCAGTTATGGGGATCGGCAAGAGACCCAGTACTTC.

The V call is TRBV21-1, the J call TRBJ1-5; the table's TRBD1 call for D was not verified on the DNA. TRBV21-1 is a pseudogene segment. CDR3 size: 18 residues. CDR3 sequence reads: CASSKALGTVFSNQPQHF. In DNA form, the CDR3 reads TGTGCCAGCAGCAAAGCGCTAGGGACAGTTTTTAGCAATCAGCCCCAGCATTTT.

This chain uses TRBV28 with TRBJ2-4; unclear D gene. This CDR3 comprises 15 residues. Germline V CDR1 and CDR2: MDHEN, SYDVKM. The ends were cut back, 5 bases at V and 1 base at J, with 12 bases in the middle. In nucleotides, the CDR3 is TGTGCCAGCAGTCTCCCGTCTAGTGCCAAAAACATTCAGTACTTC. Protein sequence: CASSLPSSAKNIQYF.

This chain uses TRBV18 with TRBJ2-7; D unclear. The CDR3 totals 15 residues. V lost 0 bases and J 0 bases, leaving 9 bases between the germline ends. Per germline, CDR1 KGHSH and CDR2 LQKENI. In nucleotides, the CDR3 is TGTGCCAGCTCACCACCGAGCAGGAGCTCCTACGAGCAGTACTTC. Translation: CASSPPSRSSYEQYF.

This clone was observed a handful of times. The rearrangement joins TRBV7-2 to TRBJ2-5, with TRBD2 as a possible D gene (7 bases). Trimming took 3 bases from V and 5 from J, leaving 19 bases between them. The CDR3 length is 16 residues. The germline V gene encodes CDR1 SGHTA and CDR2 FQGNSA. CDR3 in DNA: TGTGCCAGCAGCTTTTTGAGTTTTGGGAGGGGGGAGACCCAGTACTTC. Its translation is CASSFLSFGRGETQYF. Supplemented by reference TRBV7-2 and TRBJ2-5, the full variable domain reads GAGVSQSPSNKVTEKGKDVELRCDPISGHTALYWYRQSLGQGLEFLIYFQGNSAPDKSGLPSDRFSAERTGGSVSTLTIQRTQQEDSAVYLCASSFLSFGRGETQYFGPGTRLLVL.

The rearrangement links TRBV5-4 to TRBJ2-7; 10 nucleotides align to TRBD1. Per germline, CDR1 SGHNT and CDR2 YYREEE (reference sequence). The J segment lost 1 base and the V segment lost 5 bases, leaving 6 bases of the junction unmatched. There are 15 residues in the CDR3. CDR3 loop: CASSWDRGASYEQYF. The CDR3 DNA follows: TGTGCCAGCAGTTGGGACAGGGGAGCGTCCTACGAGCAGTACTTC.

This sequence joins TRBV6-4 and TRBJ2-1; TRBD1 aligns across 10 bases. V was clipped by 7 bases and J by 9 bases; unmatched bases: 12. There are 15 residues in the CDR3. CDR1 MRHNA and CDR2 SNTAGT come from the germline V gene. DNA of the CDR3: TGTGCCAGCATTCCGACAGGGGGCTCGCTGGCTGAGCAGTTCTTC. It translates to CASIPTGGSLAEQFF.

The chain uses TRBV19 and TRBJ1-5; D is unclear. The V end lost 4 bases, the J end lost 5 bases, and 18 bases lay between the germline ends. Germline values: CDR1 LNHDA, CDR2 SQIVND (reference sequence). This CDR3 spans 16 amino acids. The CDR3 spells CASSTTTTTWDQPQHF. DNA of the CDR3: TGTGCCAGTAGTACCACCACTACGACTTGGGATCAGCCCCAGCATTTT.

As for this clone: The junction departs from the called germline gene at one end, perhaps through a read error. This chain links TRBV4-2 with TRBJ1-3; 7 nucleotides agree with TRBD1. Germline CDR1 LGHNA, CDR2 YNFKEQ. This CDR3 spans 14 amino acids. CDR3 coding DNA: TGTGCCAGCAGCCATATGTCCGCCGGGACAGCTTCCGATTTT. Amino acid sequence: CASSHMSAGTASDF.

Comments on this clone: Other DNA sequences in this sample translate to the same CDR3. The V and J genes are TRBV11-3 and TRBJ1-4; D unclear. There are 11 residues in the CDR3. CDR1 and CDR2 from the germline V gene are SGHNT and YENEEA. Trimming took 3 bases from V and 5 from J, leaving 1 base between them. The CDR3 protein is CASSLNEKLFF. CDR3 sequence (DNA): TGTGCCAGCAGCTTGAATGAAAAACTGTTTTTT.

This clone was seen a handful of times. The gene calls are TRBV4-3 and TRBJ1-5; tentative D call: TRBD1 (5 bases). The CDR3 consists of 15 residues. Trimming removed 1 base from V and 4 bases from J, with 11 bases in between. Germline V gene lookup returns CDR1 LGHNA and CDR2 YSLEER. The CDR3: CASSQGMWGNQPQHF. The CDR3 nucleotides read TGCGCCAGCAGCCAAGGGATGTGGGGGAATCAGCCCCAGCATTTT.

The chain combines TRBV19 with TRBJ1-1, with no clear D. This CDR3 comprises 13 residues. Trimming pared 7 bases from V and 4 bases from J, leaving 13 bases between. Germline V gene lookup returns CDR1 LNHDA and CDR2 SQIVND (reference sequence). The CDR3 region is CASNPTRGTEAFF. Here the CDR3 DNA reads TGTGCCAGTAACCCGACTCGCGGCACTGAAGCTTTCTTT.

This clone came up a few times. V gene TRBV9 combines with J gene TRBJ2-7; 10 nucleotides agree with TRBD2. There are 17 residues in the CDR3. V was clipped by 4 bases and J by 1 base; unmatched bases: 11. Germline V gives CDR1 SGDLS, CDR2 YYNGEE. The CDR3 nucleotides are TGTGCCAGCAGCCCAGAAACCCTAGCGGGGGTATCCTACGAGCAGTACTTC. Protein: CASSPETLAGVSYEQYF.

The genes are TRBV7-9 and TRBJ2-3, with 13 nucleotides matching TRBD2. This CDR3 contains 16 residues. Germline-derived CDR1 and CDR2 are SEHNR and FQNEAQ (reference sequence). V trimming: 5 bases; J trimming: 0 bases; junction bases outside the gene matches: 2. The CDR3 loop is CASSLGLAGSTDTQYF. CDR3 in DNA: TGTGCCAGCAGCCTGGGACTAGCGGGGAGCACAGATACGCAGTATTTT. Full variable domain (remainder filled in from reference TRBV7-9 and TRBJ2-3): DTGVSQNPRHKITKRGQNVTFRCDPISEHNRLYWYRQTLGQGPEFLTYFQNEAQLEKSRLLSDRFSAERPKGSFSTLEIQRTEQGDSAMYLCASSLGLAGSTDTQYFGPGTRLTVL.

The chain couples TRBV11-2 to TRBJ1-1; D gene ambiguous. Germline V gene data show CDR1 as SGHAT and CDR2 as FQNNGV. This CDR3 has 13 amino acids. V lost 5 bases and J lost 3, with 10 bases in between. Written as DNA, the CDR3 is TGTGCCAGCAGCCCACGGAGGGACACTGAAGCTTTCTTT. Amino acids: CASSPRRDTEAFF.